A single sample is the source of the 12 T cell receptor beta chains below, sequenced in a study of post-analysis software for immune sequencing data. These receptors' antigens are unknown. Study findings and constraints: There were roughly 5 TRBV segments more frequent in patients than controls, and TRBV5-6, TRBV5-1 and TRBV20-1 were among them.

Prepared TCR beta cDNA libraries contained unique molecular identifiers. TCRdb recomputed calls from the PCR reads with MiXCR, one row per CDR3 protein. This sample has 450,000 to 700,000 distinct CDR3 sequences, with about 40% found just once. Sample: blood. The receptors here all came from a girl aged 10-17 years with multiple sclerosis.

This clonotype was seen just once. The chain couples TRBV20-1 to TRBJ2-7; D is undetermined. This CDR3 comprises 13 residues. Germline V CDR1 and CDR2: DFQATT, SNEGSKA (reference sequence). The germline V and J ends were trimmed by 5 bases and 2 bases, with 13 bases remaining between them. The CDR3 sequence: CSALSVSTYEQYV. The CDR3 coding sequence is TGCAGTGCTTTGTCAGTGTCAACCTACGAGCAGTACGTC.

The chain carries TRBV5-1 and TRBJ2-7, with D possibly being TRBD2 (5 bases). The germline CDR1 and CDR2 sequences are SGHRS and YFSETQ. V gave up 5 bases and J gave up 1 base, with 19 bases separating them. This CDR3 comprises 16 residues. The CDR3 sequence is CASSRAPLTGSYEQYF. CDR3 nucleotides: TGCGCCAGCAGTAGGGCCCCATTAACGGGGTCCTACGAGCAGTACTTC.

CDR3 residues: CSARVLGGDYNEQFF. The CDR3 DNA sequence: TGCAGTGCTAGGGTACTGGGCGGGGATTACAATGAGCAGTTCTTC. The chain carries TRBV20-1 and TRBJ2-1; D is possibly TRBD2 (6 bases). Germline V gives CDR1 DFQATT, CDR2 SNEGSKA (reference sequence). The CDR3 length is 15 residues. V lost 3 bases and J lost 4, with 16 bases in between.

The chain couples TRBV6-5 to TRBJ2-7, with D hard to call. V was shortened by 2 bases and J by 3 bases, with 8 bases between the two germline ends. Germline V gene lookup returns CDR1 MNHEY and CDR2 SVGAGI. This CDR3 comprises 13 residues. In DNA, the CDR3 is TGTGCCAGCAGTTACGGCAGAAACTACGAGCAGTACTTC. This codes for CASSYGRNYEQYF.

Only a few counts were recorded for this clonotype. V and J are TRBV10-3 and TRBJ2-7; D may be TRBD2 (6 bases). Germline values: CDR1 ENHRY, CDR2 SYGVKD. This CDR3 region has 16 residues. Trimming pared 6 bases from V and 0 bases from J, leaving 18 bases between. CDR3 DNA: TGTGCCATCAGCCGGAGGGTCAAGGACATCTCCTACGAGCAGTACTTC. Translated: CAISRRVKDISYEQYF.

V gene TRBV15 combines with J gene TRBJ2-5; 14 nucleotides match TRBD2. This CDR3 contains 17 residues. Germline V CDR1 and CDR2: LNHNV, YYDKDF (reference sequence). Trimming cost V 1 base and J 5 bases; bases outside gene matches: 6. The CDR3 spells CATSRGLAGGLGETQYF. CDR3 nucleotides: TGTGCCACCAGCAGAGGACTAGCGGGGGGGCTCGGGGAGACCCAGTACTTC. The complete variable domain, with remaining parts taken from reference TRBV15 and TRBJ2-5, reads DAMVIQNPRYQVTQFGKPVTLSCSQTLNHNVMYWYQQKSSQAPKLLFHYYDKDFNNEADTPDNFQSRRPNTSFCFLDIRSPGLGDTAMYLCATSRGLAGGLGETQYFGPGTRLLVL.

This clonotype was detected only once. The chain has TRBV28 and TRBJ2-7, with D perhaps TRBD2 (6 bases). With 5 bases removed from V and 0 bases from J, the gap between germline ends came to 14 bases. The germline CDR1 and CDR2 sequences are MDHEN and SYDVKM. The CDR3 is made up of 15 amino acids. The CDR3 region is CASSQTGLTSYEQYF. For the CDR3, the DNA is TGTGCCAGCAGTCAAACTGGACTAACCTCCTACGAGCAGTACTTC. The full variable domain, its missing parts supplied by reference TRBV28 and TRBJ2-7, is DVKVTQSSRYLVKRTGEKVFLECVQDMDHENMFWYRQDPGLGLRLIYFSYDVKMKEKGDIPEGYSVSREKKERFSLILESASTNQTSMYLCASSQTGLTSYEQYFGPGTRLTVT.

The chain is built from TRBV10-3 and TRBJ2-1; D possibly corresponds to TRBD2 (5 bases). Trimming cost V 11 bases and J 3 bases, with 8 bases left between them. CDR3 length equals 11 residues. From germline, CDR1 is ENHRY and CDR2 SYGVKD. CDR3 DNA: TGTGCCGTCGGACTCTACAATGAGCAGTTCTTC. This translates into CAVGLYNEQFF.

The gene calls are TRBV12-3 or TRBV12-4 and TRBJ1-2; D is undetermined. Trimming removed 5 bases from V and 8 bases from J, with 15 bases in between. This CDR3 contains 13 residues. In nucleotides, the CDR3 is TGTGCCAGCAGTCTGGACTTTGTTAGCGGCTACACCTTC. It codes for CASSLDFVSGYTF.

CDR3 region: CASSPTSGEVQETQYF. CDR3 DNA sequence: TGTGCCAGCAGCCCTACTAGCGGAGAAGTCCAAGAGACCCAGTACTTC. This chain uses TRBV6-2 or TRBV6-3 with TRBJ2-5; 8 bases map to TRBD2. The V gene's germline CDR1 is MNHEY and CDR2 SVGEGT. The CDR3 covers 16 residues. The J segment lost 1 base and the V segment lost 6 bases, leaving 10 bases of the junction unmatched.

Concerning this clonotype itself: The junction and the germline gene differ at one end; a read error may be behind it. V usage is TRBV7-4 and J usage is TRBJ2-5, with 11 bases matching TRBD2. This CDR3 has 18 amino acids. CDR1 SGHVT and CDR2 SQSDAQ come from the germline V gene. The CDR3 bases are TGTGCCGGCAGCTCGGAAGCCGGGACTAGCGGTTTCCAAGAGACCCAGTACTTC. The encoded protein is CAGSSEAGTSGFQETQYF.

V usage is TRBV4-1 and J usage is TRBJ1-6, with D perhaps TRBD1 (5 bases). V lost 4 bases to trimming and J lost 6 bases, with 13 bases between them. Looked up from germline, CDR1 is MGHRA and CDR2 is YSYEKL. The CDR3 extends over 15 amino acids. Here the CDR3 DNA reads TGCGCCAGCAGCCGAGAAGCGGGACGTAATTCACCCCTCCACTTT. As protein: CASSREAGRNSPLHF.